A single sample gave rise to the 4 T cell receptor beta chains below, sequenced in a study of control samples from healthy donors and cancer patients. Libraries were prepared by immunoSEQ multiplex PCR; TCRdb keeps only in-frame clonotypes and omits some of them. This sample has roughly 160,000 clones; approximately 94% occur once, and the top ten carry around 13%. The sample comprised PBMCs. These TCRs come from a man aged 55 to 69 with colorectal cancer.

The rearrangement links TRBV2 to TRBJ1-2; no definite D call. Germline values: CDR1 SNHLY, CDR2 FYNNEI. This CDR3 has 14 amino acids. V lost 4 bases to trimming and J lost 4 bases, with 13 bases between them. CDR3 nucleotide sequence: TGTGCCAGCAGTGGGAACAGCTTCGGCTATGGCTACACCTTC. Amino acid sequence: CASSGNSFGYGYTF.

The chain carries TRBV6-5 and TRBJ2-5; D assignment may be TRBD1 or TRBD2 (5 bases each). V shed 5 bases and J shed 5 bases, with 12 bases lying between them. This CDR3 has 13 residues. Per germline, CDR1 MNHEY and CDR2 SVGAGI. CDR3 loop: CASSTGLWETQYF. The DNA of the CDR3 is TGTGCCAGCAGTACAGGACTGTGGGAGACCCAGTACTTC.

The rearrangement joins TRBV19 to TRBJ1-2; D not resolved. This CDR3 region has 14 residues. CDR1 and CDR2 from the germline V gene are LNHDA and SQIVND (reference sequence). The V end was cut by 3 bases, the J end by 2 bases, with 10 bases between. CDR3 loop: CASSISLNNYGYTF. In DNA form, the CDR3 reads TGTGCCAGTAGTATCAGCCTCAACAACTATGGCTACACCTTC.

The V call is TRBV24-1, the J call TRBJ1-1; TRBD1 aligns across 9 bases. The length of the CDR3 is 12 residues. Germline V gene data show CDR1 as KGHDR and CDR2 as SFDVKD. The V and J ends lost 7 bases and 4 bases, in that order; junction bases with no gene match: 0. CDR3 amino acids: CATRTGGTEAFF. CDR3 DNA sequence: TGTGCCACCAGGACAGGGGGCACTGAAGCTTTCTTT.